This entry lists 17 T cell receptor beta chains sequenced from one sample in a study of blood T cell repertoires in COVID-19. Assay used: immunoSEQ multiplex PCR; TCRdb lists only in-frame clones, some missing. The table has around 50,000 clones, around 87% seen once; the top ten hold 7.8%. The source material was peripheral blood. The receptors were sampled from a man between 45 and 60 years old with active COVID-19.

The rearrangement links TRBV7-2 to TRBJ1-1; D is undetermined. Deletions cut 2 bases from V and 1 base from J, with 11 bases between. Germline loops: CDR1 SGHTA, CDR2 FQGNSA. The CDR3 sequence is 15 residues long. The CDR3, as DNA: TGTGCCAGCAGCTTATTCTCGGCAGGGAACACTGAAGCTTTCTTT. This gives the protein CASSLFSAGNTEAFF.

This CDR3 reads CASSLDGRASSGYNEQFF. In DNA, the CDR3 is TGCGCCAGCAGCTTGGACGGCCGGGCTAGCAGTGGCTACAATGAGCAGTTCTTC. V and J are TRBV5-1 and TRBJ2-1, with D possibly matching TRBD2 (5 bases). Germline CDR1 is SGHRS and CDR2 is YFSETQ. Trimming took 0 bases from V and 3 from J, leaving 19 bases between them. The length of the CDR3 is 18 residues.

The chain employs TRBV30 and TRBJ2-1; 8 bases agree with TRBD2. Germline assignment: CDR1 GTSNPN and CDR2 SVGIG (reference sequence). This CDR3 region has 16 residues. Losses at the gene ends were 2 bases for V and 4 bases for J; bases not matched to a gene: 10. This CDR3 reads CAWSPRGSGIYNEQFF. CDR3 in DNA: TGTGCCTGGAGTCCCCGGGGTAGCGGGATTTACAATGAGCAGTTCTTC.

The V call is TRBV24-1, the J call TRBJ2-3; 10 bases map to TRBD2. The CDR3 length is 16 residues. The trim removed 4 bases at V and 5 bases at J, leaving 8 bases unmatched. CDR1 and CDR2 from the germline V gene are KGHDR and SFDVKD. CDR3 region: CATSDGLAEWGDTQYF. In DNA, the CDR3 is TGTGCCACCAGTGACGGACTAGCGGAGTGGGGAGATACGCAGTATTTT.

The chain is built from TRBV4-2 and TRBJ1-2, with 11 bases fitting TRBD1. The CDR3 totals 16 residues. V dropped 0 bases and J dropped 8; count of bases not matched to a gene: 8. CDR1 is LGHNA and CDR2 is YNFKEQ in the germline V gene. The CDR3 region is CASSQDYGQGARGYTF. The DNA of the CDR3 is TGTGCCAGCAGCCAAGATTACGGACAGGGGGCGAGGGGCTACACCTTC.

This clone has only one observation. V usage is TRBV9 and J usage is TRBJ1-4, with 10 bases identical to TRBD1. Germline-derived CDR1 and CDR2 are SGDLS and YYNGEE. The CDR3 spans 19 residues. The J segment lost 5 bases and the V segment lost 4 bases, leaving 17 bases of the junction unmatched. CDR3 bases: TGTGCCAGCAGCCTCGGTAGCCCCGGGACAGGGGTCCGGAATGAAAAACTGTTTTTT. Amino acid sequence: CASSLGSPGTGVRNEKLFF.

By proportion, this clone is medium-sized. The chain carries TRBV27 and TRBJ2-7; 9 bases fit TRBD1. The CDR3 runs 16 residues. CDR1 MNHEY and CDR2 SMNVEV come from the germline V gene (reference sequence). Losses at the gene ends were 8 bases for V and 1 base for J; bases not matched to a gene: 12. This CDR3 reads CASSSFRGQGSYEQYF. The DNA of the CDR3 is TGTGCCAGCTCCTCATTTAGGGGACAGGGTTCCTACGAGCAGTACTTC.

The chain has TRBV4-1 and TRBJ2-5, with 8 bases fitting TRBD2. Germline values: CDR1 MGHRA, CDR2 YSYEKL. With V trimmed by 4 bases and J by 5 bases, 3 bases remained unmatched. This CDR3 has 13 amino acids. CDR3 bases: TGCGCCAGCAGCCCCGGGACTAGGGAGACCCAGTACTTC. Its translation: CASSPGTRETQYF.

The chain is built from TRBV18 and TRBJ2-5, with D perhaps matching TRBD2 (5 bases). Germline CDR1 and CDR2: KGHSH and LQKENI. Trimming pared 6 bases from V and 4 bases from J, leaving 18 bases between. This CDR3 is built from 15 residues. The CDR3 loop is CASSPPTDRGETQYF. For the CDR3, the DNA is TGTGCCAGCTCCCCTCCCACTGATCGGGGAGAGACCCAGTACTTC.

The chain joins TRBV27 to TRBJ1-1, with 7 bases aligning to TRBD1. V lost 6 bases, J lost 1 base, and 11 bases stayed unmatched. This CDR3 is built from 16 residues. Germline V gene data show CDR1 as MNHEY and CDR2 as SMNVEV (reference sequence). The CDR3 DNA is TGTGCCAGCAGACAGACAGGGAAGGCTGCGAACACTGAAGCTTTCTTT. This sequence encodes CASRQTGKAANTEAFF.

The chain recombines TRBV5-1 with TRBJ1-2, with D uncertain. Germline assignment: CDR1 SGHRS and CDR2 YFSETQ. Trimming shortened V by 0 bases and J by 6 bases, and 24 bases separated the two germline ends. This CDR3 contains 18 residues. CDR3 DNA sequence: TGCGCCAGCAGCTTGGAACTAAGTCGGCCGTCAGCGGTTCATGGCTACACCTTC. It codes for CASSLELSRPSAVHGYTF. The variable domain in full, with the rest retrieved from reference TRBV5-1 and TRBJ1-2, is KAGVTQTPRYLIKTRGQQVTLSCSPISGHRSVSWYQQTPGQGLQFLFEYFSETQRNKGNFPGRFSGRQFSNSRSEMNVSTLELGDSALYLCASSLELSRPSAVHGYTFGSGTRLTVV.

The rearrangement joins TRBV7-9 to TRBJ2-1; TRBD1 agrees at 7 bases. The junction had 20 bases not matched to a gene; V was cut back by 5 bases and J by 7 bases. This CDR3 spans 18 amino acids. Germline CDR1 is SEHNR and CDR2 is FQNEAQ (reference sequence). This CDR3 is CASSTSRTGQSTGNEQFF. CDR3 sequence (DNA): TGTGCCAGCAGCACATCCCGAACGGGACAGTCAACGGGGAATGAGCAGTTCTTC.

The chain joins TRBV7-2 to TRBJ1-5; 7 nucleotides match TRBD1. CDR1 is SGHTA and CDR2 is FQGNSA in the germline V gene. Germline trimming cut 1 base from V and 6 bases from J; bases unmatched to any gene: 6. This CDR3 is built from 15 residues. The CDR3 DNA reads as TGTGCCAGCAGCTTAGGAGGGGGCGGTCCTCAGCCCCAGCATTTT. It codes for CASSLGGGGPQPQHF.

The V call is TRBV28, the J call TRBJ1-5; the D gene is possibly TRBD1 (5 bases). This CDR3 is built from 20 residues. In germline, CDR1 is MDHEN, CDR2 SYDVKM. The germline V and J ends were trimmed by 1 base and 2 bases, with 24 bases remaining between them. The CDR3, as DNA: TGTGCCAGCAGTTTATACGTGTGGGGCAGGACAAAGCGAGGCAATCAGCCCCAGCATTTT. Its protein is CASSLYVWGRTKRGNQPQHF.

The chain links TRBV19 to TRBJ2-7; D remains ambiguous. This CDR3 has 13 residues. The V gene's germline CDR1 is LNHDA and CDR2 SQIVND (reference sequence). V lost 5 bases and J 1 base, leaving 9 bases between the germline ends. The CDR3 sequence is CASSSGKSYEQYF. Written as DNA, the CDR3 is TGTGCCAGTAGTTCTGGCAAATCCTACGAGCAGTACTTC.

The chain employs TRBV9 and TRBJ2-6, with 10 bases that match TRBD1. Germline values: CDR1 SGDLS, CDR2 YYNGEE. After removal of 2 bases from V and 2 bases from J, the junction contained 4 bases not matched to a gene. This CDR3 comprises 17 residues. The CDR3 DNA sequence: TGTGCCAGCAGCGTCGGGACAGGGGTGGCTGGGGCCAACGTCCTGACTTTC. The encoded protein is CASSVGTGVAGANVLTF.

The chain has TRBV14 and TRBJ1-2, with D perhaps matching TRBD1 (6 bases). Germline values: CDR1 SGHDN, CDR2 FVKESK. The CDR3 runs 14 residues. Trimming removed 5 bases from V and 4 bases from J, with 14 bases in between. The CDR3 region is CASSTRTDFYGYTF. CDR3 in DNA: TGTGCCAGCAGCACCCGGACAGACTTCTATGGCTACACCTTC.